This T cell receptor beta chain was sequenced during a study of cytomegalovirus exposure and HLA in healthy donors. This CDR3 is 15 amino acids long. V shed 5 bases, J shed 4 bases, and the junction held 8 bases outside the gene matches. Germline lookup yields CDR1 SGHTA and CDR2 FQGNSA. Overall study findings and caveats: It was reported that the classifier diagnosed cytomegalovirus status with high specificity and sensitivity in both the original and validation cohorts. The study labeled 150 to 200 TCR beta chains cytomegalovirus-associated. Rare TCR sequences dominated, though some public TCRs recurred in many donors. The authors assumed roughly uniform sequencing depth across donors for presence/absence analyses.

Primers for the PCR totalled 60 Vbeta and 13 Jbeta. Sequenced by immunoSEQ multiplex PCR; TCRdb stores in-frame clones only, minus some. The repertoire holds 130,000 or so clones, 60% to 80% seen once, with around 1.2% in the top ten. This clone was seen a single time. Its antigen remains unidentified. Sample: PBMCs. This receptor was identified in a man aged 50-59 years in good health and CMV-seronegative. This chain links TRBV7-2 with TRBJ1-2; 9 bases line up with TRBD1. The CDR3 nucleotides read TGTGCCAGCAGCGGAAGCGGGACAGGGAGCTATGGCTACACCTTC. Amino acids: CASSGSGTGSYGYTF.